Following are 13 T cell receptor beta chains from one sample sequenced in a study of T cells after yellow fever vaccination. TCRdb processed the 5' RACE reads anew with MiXCR; each CDR3 protein has one entry. The table lists about 57,000 distinct CDR3 sequences, roughly 7.3% of them singletons. The starting material was CD8+ T cells sorted from PBMCs, obtained 15 days after the yellow fever booster vaccination. These receptors all come from a man aged 25-45 years who received the YFV17D yellow fever vaccine.

With respect to this clonotype: Given a much more abundant clone one base away, this may be a read error. This sequence joins TRBV7-6 and TRBJ2-3; D call uncertain. Germline CDR1 and CDR2: SGHVS and FNYEAQ. The CDR3 extends over 12 amino acids. The DNA of the CDR3 is TGTGCCTGCAGCCCGGGTGCCGATACGCAGTATTTT. Its protein product is CACSPGADTQYF. The variable domain in full, with the rest retrieved from reference TRBV7-6 and TRBJ2-3, is GAGVSQSPRYKVTKRGQDVALRCDPISGHVSLYWYRQALGQGPEFLTYFNYEAQQDKSGLPNDRFSAERPEGSISTLTIQRTEQRDSAMYRCACSPGADTQYFGPGTRLTVL.

This clonotype was detected ten times or more. V is TRBV5-1 and J is TRBJ2-7; D gene ambiguous. The germline V and J ends were trimmed by 3 bases and 7 bases, with 20 bases remaining between them. The CDR3 contains 15 residues. Germline values: CDR1 SGHRS, CDR2 YFSETQ. The CDR3, as DNA: TGCGCCAGCAGCTCAACCGACAAGACTGGCATTGAGCAGTACTTC. Translation gives CASSSTDKTGIEQYF.

The chain combines TRBV5-4 with TRBJ1-4; D is perhaps TRBD1 (6 bases). Germline V CDR1 and CDR2: SGHNT, YYREEE (reference sequence). The CDR3 spans 16 residues. The V gene lost 1 base and the J gene lost 2 bases, with 12 bases spanning the gap. CDR3 sequence (DNA): TGTGCCAGCAGCTTGAGGGACACGGACACTAATGAAAAACTGTTTTTT. It codes for CASSLRDTDTNEKLFF.

This clonotype was recorded at least ten times. This chain links TRBV7-6 with TRBJ2-2; 12 nucleotides match TRBD2. V lost 5 bases and J lost 3; bases outside the gene matches: 10. This CDR3 region has 18 residues. Germline lookup yields CDR1 SGHVS and CDR2 FNYEAQ. The CDR3 spells CASSKLAGGAPYTGELFF. Here the CDR3 DNA reads TGTGCCAGCAGCAAACTAGCGGGAGGAGCCCCATACACCGGGGAGCTGTTTTTT.

The rearrangement links TRBV5-4 to TRBJ2-2; TRBD2 matches at 12 bases. J was trimmed by 5 bases and V by 3 bases; bases with no gene match: 8. The CDR3 extends over 17 amino acids. CDR1 is SGHNT and CDR2 is YYREEE in the germline V gene (reference sequence). The CDR3 DNA is TGTGCCAGCAGCTCCCAGACTAGCGGGAGCTTTACCGGGGAGCTGTTTTTT. Its protein product is CASSSQTSGSFTGELFF.

This sequence joins TRBV20-1 and TRBJ1-2; D possibly corresponds to TRBD1 (5 bases). Germline lookup yields CDR1 DFQATT and CDR2 SNEGSKA (reference sequence). Trimming stripped 5 bases from V and 3 bases from J, with 16 bases between. This CDR3 region has 14 residues. The CDR3 DNA sequence: TGCAGTGCTCCGGGGGGGGACCTCCACTATGGCTACACCTTC. Amino acids: CSAPGGDLHYGYTF.

Note on this clonotype: This clone may be a read error of a much larger clone one base away. V is TRBV28 and J is TRBJ2-7; D unclear. The CDR3 runs 13 residues. Germline values: CDR1 MDHEN, CDR2 SYDVKM. The CDR3 nucleotides are TGTGCCAGCAGCCGGCATGGCTCCTACGAGCTGTACTTC. It codes for CASSRHGSYELYF.

This clonotype was observed many times. This sequence joins TRBV19 and TRBJ2-7, with TRBD2 matching 9 bases. Germline CDR1 reads LNHDA; CDR2 reads SQIVND (reference sequence). V was pared by 3 bases and J by 4 bases, with 7 bases of the junction left unmatched. The CDR3 runs 15 residues. The CDR3 nucleotides are TGTGCCAGTAGTATCCGCGGGGGGGCGCGGTACGAGCAGTACTTC. Translated, it gives CASSIRGGARYEQYF.

This clonotype was seen repeatedly, ten times or more. The V and J genes are TRBV28 and TRBJ2-7, with 7 bases lining up with TRBD2. The ends lost 6 bases at V and 3 bases at J; junction bases unmatched: 2. Germline CDR1 and CDR2: MDHEN and SYDVKM. The CDR3 runs to 12 residues. CDR3 in DNA: TGTGCCAGCAGAGGGGAGGGCTACGAGCAGTACTTC. It specifies CASRGEGYEQYF.

This clonotype was seen ten or more times. The chain is built from TRBV10-3 and TRBJ2-7; 12 positions match TRBD2. Losses at the gene ends were 2 bases for V and 7 bases for J; bases not matched to a gene: 6. This CDR3 has 15 amino acids. Germline loops: CDR1 ENHRY, CDR2 SYGVKD. The DNA of the CDR3 is TGTGCCATCAGTGAGACTAGCGGGAGGTTAGAAGAGCAGTACTTC. Its protein is CAISETSGRLEEQYF.

This clonotype was observed at least ten times. The chain couples TRBV29-1 to TRBJ2-5; D ambiguous. Trimming took 7 bases from V and 0 from J, leaving 12 bases between them. Germline V CDR1 and CDR2: SQVTM, ANQGSEA. The CDR3 extends over 13 amino acids. This chain's CDR3 is CSATPAYQETQYF. The CDR3, as DNA: TGCAGCGCGACGCCAGCGTACCAAGAGACCCAGTACTTC. Supplemented by reference TRBV29-1 and TRBJ2-5, the full variable domain reads SAVISQKPSRDICQRGTSLTIQCQVDSQVTMMFWYRQQPGQSLTLIATANQGSEATYESGFVIDKFPISRPNLTFSTLTVSNMSPEDSSIYLCSATPAYQETQYFGPGTRLLVL.

There are many counts of this clonotype. The gene calls are TRBV12-3 or TRBV12-4 and TRBJ2-1; TRBD2 matches at 13 bases. The length of the CDR3 is 14 residues. J gave up 9 bases and V 5 bases, and 4 bases lay outside the gene matches. The CDR3 DNA sequence: TGTGCCAGCAGTGGACTAGCGGGAGCCGTTGAGCAGTTCTTC. Translated, it gives CASSGLAGAVEQFF.

This clonotype has more than one count but fewer than ten. The chain has TRBV9 and TRBJ2-7; 7 nucleotides align to TRBD2. The CDR3 contains 15 residues. V lost 4 bases to trimming and J lost 0 bases; unmatched junction nucleotides: 7. Germline V gene data show CDR1 as SGDLS and CDR2 as YYNGEE. The CDR3 coding sequence is TGTGCCAGCAGCCCCGGACTAGTAAGCTCCTACGAGCAGTACTTC. It yields the protein CASSPGLVSSYEQYF.